One and the same sample provided the 2 T cell receptor beta chains below, sequenced in a study of blood T cell repertoires in COVID-19. Profiling relied on immunoSEQ multiplex PCR, and the TCRdb table lists in-frame clones only, not all of them. The sample lists 100,000 to 150,000 clones; approximately 80% were seen once. Material: peripheral blood. These receptors came from a man between 35 and 55 years old with active or convalescent COVID-19.

The V and J genes are TRBV3-1 (or the pseudogene TRBV3-2) and TRBJ2-7; 7 nucleotides align to TRBD1. In germline, CDR1 is LGHDT, CDR2 YNNKEL (reference sequence). With 2 bases clipped from V and 3 bases from J, the junction kept 4 bases outside the gene matches. The CDR3 has 14 amino acids. CDR3: CASSQTGTDYEQYF. The CDR3 DNA reads as TGTGCCAGCAGCCAAACGGGGACAGACTACGAGCAGTACTTC.

The genes are TRBV14 and TRBJ2-7; D is possibly TRBD1 (6 bases). Trimming removed 4 bases at V and 2 bases at J, with 12 bases between. Germline V gives CDR1 SGHDN, CDR2 FVKESK. This CDR3 has 14 amino acids. In DNA form, the CDR3 reads TGTGCCAGCAGCCCGAGGACAGCCCCCTACGAGCAGTACTTC. Translated, it gives CASSPRTAPYEQYF.